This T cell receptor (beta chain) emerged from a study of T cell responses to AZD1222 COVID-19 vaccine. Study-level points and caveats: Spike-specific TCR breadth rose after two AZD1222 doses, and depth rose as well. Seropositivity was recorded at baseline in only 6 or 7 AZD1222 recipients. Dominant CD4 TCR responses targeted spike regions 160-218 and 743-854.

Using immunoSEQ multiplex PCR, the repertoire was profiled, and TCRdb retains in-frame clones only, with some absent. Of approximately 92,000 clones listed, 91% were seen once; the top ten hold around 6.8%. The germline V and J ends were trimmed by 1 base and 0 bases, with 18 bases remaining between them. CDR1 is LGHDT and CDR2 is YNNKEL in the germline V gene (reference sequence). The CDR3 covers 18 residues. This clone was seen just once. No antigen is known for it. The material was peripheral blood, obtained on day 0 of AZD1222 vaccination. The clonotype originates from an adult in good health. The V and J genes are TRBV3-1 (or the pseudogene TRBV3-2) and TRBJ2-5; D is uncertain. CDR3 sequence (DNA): TGTGCCAGCAGCCAAGCCGATCACGATGCCCCCCACCAAGAGACCCAGTACTTC. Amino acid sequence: CASSQADHDAPHQETQYF.